This note documents a single TCR beta chain sequence. Its target is not known. These data are taken from a study of T cell responses to AZD1222 COVID-19 vaccine. Pooling covered second doses at about 4 or about 12 weeks. Study-level points and caveats: Baseline seropositivity occurred in only a handful of AZD1222 recipients. Two AZD1222 doses significantly raised spike-specific TCR breadth and depth over controls. Females outnumbered males among donors, who were mostly white British; clonal diversity was possibly underestimated.

Assay used: immunoSEQ multiplex PCR; TCRdb lists only in-frame clones, some missing. The top ten hold 14% of the sample, which has 90,000 to 100,000 clones, less than 85% seen once. The CDR3 covers 14 residues. Unmatched junction bases numbered 5, after V lost 6 bases and J lost 4 bases. Looked up from germline, CDR1 is MNHEY and CDR2 is SMNVEV (reference sequence). The sample here was peripheral blood, taken 28 days after the second AZD1222 dose. This chain connects TRBV27 to TRBJ1-4; 7 nucleotides align to TRBD1. The TCR sequence derives from an adult who received the AZD1222 COVID-19 vaccine. The CDR3 loop reads CASRSQGVNEKLFF. CDR3 DNA: TGTGCCAGCAGATCGCAGGGGGTTAATGAAAAACTGTTTTTT. The entire variable domain, with the rest obtained from reference TRBV27 and TRBJ1-4, is as follows: EAQVTQNPRYLITVTGKKLTVTCSQNMNHEYMSWYRQDPGLGLRQIYYSMNVEVTDKGDVPEGYKVSRKEKRNFPLILESPSPNQTSLYFCASRSQGVNEKLFFGSGTQLSVL.